The next 4 T cell receptor beta chains were all read from a single sample in a study of identical twins. TCRdb re-called the 5' RACE reads through MiXCR, storing one row per CDR3 protein. Of about 660,000 distinct CDR3 sequences listed, over 8.5% are singletons. These data were likewise used in another study, on yellow fever vaccine responses in identical twins.

Sequencing was done on a sample of PBMCs. All receptors derive from a woman aged 18-30 years in good health.

The V call is TRBV20-1, the J call TRBJ2-7, with 7 positions matching TRBD2. CDR1 and CDR2 from the germline V gene are DFQATT and SNEGSKA (reference sequence). Germline trimming cut 6 bases from V and 0 bases from J; bases unmatched to any gene: 14. The CDR3 is 16 residues long. CDR3 loop: CSARPGGGGFSYEQYF. As DNA, the CDR3 is TGCAGTGCCCGCCCGGGAGGCGGCGGTTTCTCCTACGAGCAGTACTTC.

The chain uses TRBV28 and TRBJ1-5, with D possibly TRBD1 on 5 matching bases. Looked up from germline, CDR1 is MDHEN and CDR2 is SYDVKM. V was clipped by 6 bases and J by 9 bases, with 15 bases between them. The CDR3 is 13 residues long. CDR3 sequence (DNA): TGTGCCAGCAGCCTAGACAGTAAAAGGCCCCAGCATTTT. Its protein is CASSLDSKRPQHF.

This clonotype was picked up many times. The chain recombines TRBV29-1 with TRBJ2-1; maybe TRBD2 (6 bases). The germline V and J ends were trimmed by 6 bases and 9 bases, with 15 bases remaining between them. This CDR3 contains 12 residues. CDR1 is SQVTM and CDR2 is ANQGSEA in the germline V gene. CDR3 in amino acids: CSVKTRSGEQFF. CDR3 DNA sequence: TGCAGCGTCAAGACTAGGTCTGGTGAGCAGTTCTTC.

This clonotype was counted between two and nine times. The chain recombines TRBV7-9 with TRBJ1-2; D is unresolved. The CDR3 contains 15 residues. CDR1 SEHNR and CDR2 FQNEAQ come from the germline V gene (reference sequence). V gave up 3 bases and J gave up 5 bases, with 16 bases separating them. CDR3 coding DNA: TGTGCCAGCAGCTTCCTACCCTCGGAGGCGTATGGCTACACCTTC. Encoded protein: CASSFLPSEAYGYTF.